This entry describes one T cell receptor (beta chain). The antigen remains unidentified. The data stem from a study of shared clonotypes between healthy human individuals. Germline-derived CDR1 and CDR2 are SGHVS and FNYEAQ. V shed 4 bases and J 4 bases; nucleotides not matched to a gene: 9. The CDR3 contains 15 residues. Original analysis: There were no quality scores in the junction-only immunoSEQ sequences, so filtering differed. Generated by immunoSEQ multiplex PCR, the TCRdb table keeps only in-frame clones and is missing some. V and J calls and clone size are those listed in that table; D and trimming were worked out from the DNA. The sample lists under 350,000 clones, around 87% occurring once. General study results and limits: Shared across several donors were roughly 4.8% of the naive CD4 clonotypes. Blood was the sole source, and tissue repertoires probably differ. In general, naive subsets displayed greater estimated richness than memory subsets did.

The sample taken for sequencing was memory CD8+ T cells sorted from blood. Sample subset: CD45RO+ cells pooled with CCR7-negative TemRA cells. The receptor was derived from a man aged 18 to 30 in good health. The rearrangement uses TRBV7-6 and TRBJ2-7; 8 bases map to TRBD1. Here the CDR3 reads CASSYGQGRLYEQYF. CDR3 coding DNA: TGTGCCAGCAGCTACGGACAGGGAAGGTTGTACGAGCAGTACTTC.